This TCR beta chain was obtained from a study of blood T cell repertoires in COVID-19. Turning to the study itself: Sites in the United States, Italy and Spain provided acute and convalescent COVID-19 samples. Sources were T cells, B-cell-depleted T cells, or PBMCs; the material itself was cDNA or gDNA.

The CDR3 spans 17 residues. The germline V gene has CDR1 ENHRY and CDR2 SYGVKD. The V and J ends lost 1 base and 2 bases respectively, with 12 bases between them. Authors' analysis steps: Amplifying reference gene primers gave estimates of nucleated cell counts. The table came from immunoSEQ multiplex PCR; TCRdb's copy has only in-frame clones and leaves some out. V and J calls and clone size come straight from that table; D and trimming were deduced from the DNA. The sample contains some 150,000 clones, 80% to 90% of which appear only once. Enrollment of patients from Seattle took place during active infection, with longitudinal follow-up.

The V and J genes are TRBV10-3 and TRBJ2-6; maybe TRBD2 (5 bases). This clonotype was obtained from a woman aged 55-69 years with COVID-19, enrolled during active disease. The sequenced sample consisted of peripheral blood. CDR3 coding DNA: TGTGCCATCAGTGAGTTAGGCAGTAGCGCTGGGGCCAACGTCCTGACTTTC. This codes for CAISELGSSAGANVLTF.